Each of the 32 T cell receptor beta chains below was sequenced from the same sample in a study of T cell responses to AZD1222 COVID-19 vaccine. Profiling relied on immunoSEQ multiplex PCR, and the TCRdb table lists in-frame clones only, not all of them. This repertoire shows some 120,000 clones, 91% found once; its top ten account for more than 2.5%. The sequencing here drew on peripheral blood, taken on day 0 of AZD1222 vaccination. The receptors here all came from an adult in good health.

In DNA form, the CDR3 reads TGCGCCAGTCAAAATGGCTACACCTTC. Translation gives CASQNGYTF. The chain joins TRBV10-1 to TRBJ1-2; the D is unclear. CDR3 size: 9 residues. The V end was cut by 9 bases, the J end by 6 bases, with 5 bases between. CDR1 and CDR2 from the germline V gene are WNHNN and SYGVQD (reference sequence).

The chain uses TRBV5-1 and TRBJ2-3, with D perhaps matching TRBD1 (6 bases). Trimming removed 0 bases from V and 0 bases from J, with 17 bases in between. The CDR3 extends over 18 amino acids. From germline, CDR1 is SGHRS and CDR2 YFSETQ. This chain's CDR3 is CASSLEAQGYFSTDTQYF. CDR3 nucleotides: TGCGCCAGCAGCTTGGAGGCTCAGGGGTATTTTAGCACAGATACGCAGTATTTT.

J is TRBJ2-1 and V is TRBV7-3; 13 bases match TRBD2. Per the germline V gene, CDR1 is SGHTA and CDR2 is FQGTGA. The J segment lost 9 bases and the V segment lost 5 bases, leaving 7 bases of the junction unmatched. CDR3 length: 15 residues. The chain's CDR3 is CASSTSGRAQGEQFF. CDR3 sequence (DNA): TGTGCCAGCAGCACTAGCGGGAGGGCGCAGGGTGAGCAGTTCTTC.

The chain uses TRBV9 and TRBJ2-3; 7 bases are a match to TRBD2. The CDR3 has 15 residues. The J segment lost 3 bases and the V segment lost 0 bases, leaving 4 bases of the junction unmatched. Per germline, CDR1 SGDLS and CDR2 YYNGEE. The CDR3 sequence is CASSVGNSGTDTQYF. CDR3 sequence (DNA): TGTGCCAGCAGCGTAGGAAATAGCGGGACAGATACGCAGTATTTT.

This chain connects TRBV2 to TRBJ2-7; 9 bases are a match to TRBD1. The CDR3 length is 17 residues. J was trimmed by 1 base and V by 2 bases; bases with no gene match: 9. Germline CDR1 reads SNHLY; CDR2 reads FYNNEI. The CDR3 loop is CASSESILGQGSYEQYF. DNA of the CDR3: TGTGCCAGCAGTGAATCAATCCTCGGACAGGGGTCCTACGAGCAGTACTTC.

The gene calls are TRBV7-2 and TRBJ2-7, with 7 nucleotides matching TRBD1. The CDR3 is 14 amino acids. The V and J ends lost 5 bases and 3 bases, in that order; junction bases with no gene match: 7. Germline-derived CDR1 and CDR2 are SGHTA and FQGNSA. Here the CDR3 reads CASSTQTGNYEQYF. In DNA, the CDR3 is TGTGCCAGCAGCACTCAGACAGGGAACTACGAGCAGTACTTC.

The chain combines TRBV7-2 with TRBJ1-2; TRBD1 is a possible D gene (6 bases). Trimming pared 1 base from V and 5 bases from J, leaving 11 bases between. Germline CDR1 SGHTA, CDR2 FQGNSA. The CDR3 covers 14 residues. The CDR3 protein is CASSLVRGYYGYTF. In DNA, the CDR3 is TGTGCCAGCAGCTTAGTTAGGGGGTATTATGGCTACACCTTC.

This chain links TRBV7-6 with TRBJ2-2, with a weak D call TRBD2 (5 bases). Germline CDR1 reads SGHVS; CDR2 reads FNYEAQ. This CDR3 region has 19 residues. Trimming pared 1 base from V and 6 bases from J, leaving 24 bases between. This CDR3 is CASSLGLAGGGLAAGELFF. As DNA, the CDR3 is TGTGCCAGCAGCTTAGGTCTAGCAGGCGGTGGGTTAGCCGCCGGGGAGCTGTTTTTT.

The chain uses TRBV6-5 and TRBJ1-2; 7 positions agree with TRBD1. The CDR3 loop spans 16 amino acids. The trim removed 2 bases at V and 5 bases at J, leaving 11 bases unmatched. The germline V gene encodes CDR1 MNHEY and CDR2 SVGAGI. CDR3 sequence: CASSYPPGQAPYGYTF. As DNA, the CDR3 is TGTGCCAGCAGTTACCCCCCCGGACAGGCGCCATATGGCTACACCTTC.

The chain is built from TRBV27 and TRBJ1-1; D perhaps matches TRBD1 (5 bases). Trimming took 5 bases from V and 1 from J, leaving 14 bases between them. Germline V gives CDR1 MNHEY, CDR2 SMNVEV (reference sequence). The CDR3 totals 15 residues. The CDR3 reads CASSPSVTGNTEAFF. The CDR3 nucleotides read TGTGCCAGCAGTCCATCCGTAACAGGGAACACTGAAGCTTTCTTT.

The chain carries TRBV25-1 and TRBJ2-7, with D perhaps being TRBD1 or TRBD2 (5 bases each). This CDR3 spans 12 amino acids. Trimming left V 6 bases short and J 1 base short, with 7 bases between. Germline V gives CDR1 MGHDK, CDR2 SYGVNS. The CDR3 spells CASRGDSYEQYF. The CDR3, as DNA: TGTGCCAGCAGGGGGGATTCCTACGAGCAGTACTTC.

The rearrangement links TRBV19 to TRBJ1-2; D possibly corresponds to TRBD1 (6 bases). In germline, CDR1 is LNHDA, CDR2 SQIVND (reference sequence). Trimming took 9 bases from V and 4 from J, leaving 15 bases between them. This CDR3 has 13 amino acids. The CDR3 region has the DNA TGTGCCAGCACTCGAGGGGGTTTCTATGGCTACACCTTC. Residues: CASTRGGFYGYTF.

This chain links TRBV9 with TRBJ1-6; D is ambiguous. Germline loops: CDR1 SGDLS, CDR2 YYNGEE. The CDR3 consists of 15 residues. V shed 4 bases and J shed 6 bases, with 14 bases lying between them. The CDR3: CASSPRHGSNSPLHF. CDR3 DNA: TGTGCCAGCAGCCCACGACACGGGAGTAATTCACCCCTCCACTTT.

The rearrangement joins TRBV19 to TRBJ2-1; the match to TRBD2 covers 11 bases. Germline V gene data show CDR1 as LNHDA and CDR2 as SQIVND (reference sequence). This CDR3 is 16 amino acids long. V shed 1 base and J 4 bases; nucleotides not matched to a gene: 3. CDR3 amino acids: CASSIGGLAEYNEQFF. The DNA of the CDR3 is TGTGCCAGTAGTATAGGGGGACTAGCGGAATACAATGAGCAGTTCTTC.

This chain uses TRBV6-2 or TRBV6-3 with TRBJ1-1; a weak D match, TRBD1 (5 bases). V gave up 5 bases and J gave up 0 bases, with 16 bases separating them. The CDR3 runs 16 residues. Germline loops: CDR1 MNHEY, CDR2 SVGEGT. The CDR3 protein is CASSNEPRVVNTEAFF. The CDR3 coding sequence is TGTGCCAGCAGTAACGAACCCAGGGTGGTGAACACTGAAGCTTTCTTT.

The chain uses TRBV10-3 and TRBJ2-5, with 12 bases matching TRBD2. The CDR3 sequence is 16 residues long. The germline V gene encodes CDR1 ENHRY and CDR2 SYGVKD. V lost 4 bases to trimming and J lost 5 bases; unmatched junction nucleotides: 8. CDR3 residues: CAISGRPSGRAETQYF. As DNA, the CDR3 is TGTGCCATCAGTGGACGACCTAGCGGGAGGGCGGAGACCCAGTACTTC.

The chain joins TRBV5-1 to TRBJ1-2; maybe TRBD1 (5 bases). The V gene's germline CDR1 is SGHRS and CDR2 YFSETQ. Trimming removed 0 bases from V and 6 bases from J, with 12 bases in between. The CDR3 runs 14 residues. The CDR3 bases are TGCGCCAGCAGCTTGGCAGTGGGGCTTGATGGCTACACCTTC. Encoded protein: CASSLAVGLDGYTF.

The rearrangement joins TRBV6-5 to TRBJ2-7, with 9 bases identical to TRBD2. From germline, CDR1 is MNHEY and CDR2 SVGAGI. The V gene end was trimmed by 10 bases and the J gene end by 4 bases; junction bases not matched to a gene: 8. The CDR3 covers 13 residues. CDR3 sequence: CATRRTSGYEQYF. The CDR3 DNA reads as TGTGCCACCCGAAGAACTAGCGGGTACGAGCAGTACTTC.

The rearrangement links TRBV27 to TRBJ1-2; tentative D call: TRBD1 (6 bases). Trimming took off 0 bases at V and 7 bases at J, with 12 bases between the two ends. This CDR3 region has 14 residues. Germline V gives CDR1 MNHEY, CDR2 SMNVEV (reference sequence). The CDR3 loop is CASSLSPGASGYTF. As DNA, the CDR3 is TGTGCCAGCAGTTTATCCCCGGGGGCGAGTGGCTACACCTTC.

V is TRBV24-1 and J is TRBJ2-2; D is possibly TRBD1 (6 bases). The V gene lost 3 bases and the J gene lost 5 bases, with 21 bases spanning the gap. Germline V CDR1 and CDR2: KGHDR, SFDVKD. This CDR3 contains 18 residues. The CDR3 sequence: CATSDPWDTSERTGELFF. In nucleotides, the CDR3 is TGTGCCACCAGTGATCCCTGGGACACCAGTGAGAGGACCGGGGAGCTGTTTTTT.

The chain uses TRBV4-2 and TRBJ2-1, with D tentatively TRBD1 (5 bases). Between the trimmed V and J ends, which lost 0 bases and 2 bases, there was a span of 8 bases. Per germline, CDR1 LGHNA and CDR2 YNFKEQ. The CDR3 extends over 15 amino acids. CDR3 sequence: CASSQDREAYNEQFF. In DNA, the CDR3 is TGTGCCAGCAGCCAAGACAGGGAAGCCTACAATGAGCAGTTCTTC.

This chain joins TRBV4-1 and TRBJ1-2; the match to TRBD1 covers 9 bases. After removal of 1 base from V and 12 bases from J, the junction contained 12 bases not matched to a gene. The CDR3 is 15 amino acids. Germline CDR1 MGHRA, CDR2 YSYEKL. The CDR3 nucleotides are TGCGCCAGCAGCCAAGGGGCTCTCCGGGACAGGGACAACACCTTC. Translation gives CASSQGALRDRDNTF.

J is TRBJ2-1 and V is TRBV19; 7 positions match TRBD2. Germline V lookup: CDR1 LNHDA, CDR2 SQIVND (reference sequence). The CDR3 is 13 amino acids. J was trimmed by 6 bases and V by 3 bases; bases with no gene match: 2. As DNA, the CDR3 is TGTGCCAGTAGTATGGGGGGGTCCAATGAGCAGTTCTTC. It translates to CASSMGGSNEQFF.

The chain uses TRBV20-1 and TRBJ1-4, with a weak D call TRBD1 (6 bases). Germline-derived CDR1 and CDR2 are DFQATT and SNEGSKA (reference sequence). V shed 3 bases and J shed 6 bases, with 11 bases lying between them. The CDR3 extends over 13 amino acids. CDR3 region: CSASGGLYEKLFF. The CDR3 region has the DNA TGCAGTGCTAGTGGGGGCTTGTATGAAAAACTGTTTTTT.

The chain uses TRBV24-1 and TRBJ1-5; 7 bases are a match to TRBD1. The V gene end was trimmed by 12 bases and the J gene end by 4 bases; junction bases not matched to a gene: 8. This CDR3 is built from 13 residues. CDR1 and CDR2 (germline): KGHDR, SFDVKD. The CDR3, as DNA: TGTGCCTCTGGGGACAGCTCAAATCAGCCCCAGCATTTT. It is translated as CASGDSSNQPQHF.

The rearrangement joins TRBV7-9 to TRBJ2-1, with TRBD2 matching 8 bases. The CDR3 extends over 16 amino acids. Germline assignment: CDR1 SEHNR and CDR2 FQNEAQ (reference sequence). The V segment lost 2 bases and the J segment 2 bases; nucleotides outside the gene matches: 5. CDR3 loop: CASSLWLAGAYNEQFF. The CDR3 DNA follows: TGTGCCAGCAGCTTATGGCTAGCGGGCGCCTACAATGAGCAGTTCTTC.

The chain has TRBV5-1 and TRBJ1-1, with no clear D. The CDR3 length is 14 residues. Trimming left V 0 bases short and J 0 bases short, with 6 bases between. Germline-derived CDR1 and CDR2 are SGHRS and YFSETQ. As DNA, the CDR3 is TGCGCCAGCAGCTTGGGATTATTGAACACTGAAGCTTTCTTT. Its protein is CASSLGLLNTEAFF.

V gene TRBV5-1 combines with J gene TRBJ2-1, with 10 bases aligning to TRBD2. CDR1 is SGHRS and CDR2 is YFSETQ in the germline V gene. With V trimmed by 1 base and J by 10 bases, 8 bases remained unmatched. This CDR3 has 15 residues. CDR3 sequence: CASSLRLAGVREQFF. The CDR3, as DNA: TGCGCCAGCAGCTTGAGGCTAGCGGGAGTCAGGGAGCAGTTCTTC.

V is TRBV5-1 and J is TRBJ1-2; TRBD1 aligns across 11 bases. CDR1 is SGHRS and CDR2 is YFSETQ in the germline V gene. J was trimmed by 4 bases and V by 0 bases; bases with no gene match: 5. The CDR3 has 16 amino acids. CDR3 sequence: CASSLEGGQGAYGYTF. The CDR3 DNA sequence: TGCGCCAGCAGCTTGGAAGGTGGACAGGGGGCCTATGGCTACACCTTC.

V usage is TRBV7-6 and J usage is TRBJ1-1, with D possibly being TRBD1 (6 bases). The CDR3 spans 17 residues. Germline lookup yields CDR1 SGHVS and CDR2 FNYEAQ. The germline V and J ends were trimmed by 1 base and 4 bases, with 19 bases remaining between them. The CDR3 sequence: CASSLEPPGQLGTEAFF. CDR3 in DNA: TGTGCCAGCAGCTTAGAACCTCCGGGACAACTAGGCACTGAAGCTTTCTTT.

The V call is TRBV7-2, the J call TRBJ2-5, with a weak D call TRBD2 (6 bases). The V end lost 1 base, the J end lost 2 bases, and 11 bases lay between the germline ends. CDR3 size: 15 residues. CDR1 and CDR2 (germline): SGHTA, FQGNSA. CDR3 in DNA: TGTGCCAGCAGCTTAGTCCGGAGGGAGCAAGAGACCCAGTACTTC. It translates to CASSLVRREQETQYF.

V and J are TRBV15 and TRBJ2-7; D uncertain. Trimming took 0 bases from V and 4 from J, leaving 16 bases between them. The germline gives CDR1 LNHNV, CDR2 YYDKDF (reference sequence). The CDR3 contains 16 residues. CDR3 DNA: TGTGCCACCAGCAGAGATCTCTTTAGCCCGACATACGAGCAGTACTTC. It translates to CATSRDLFSPTYEQYF. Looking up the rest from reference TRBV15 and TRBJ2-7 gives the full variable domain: DAMVIQNPRYQVTQFGKPVTLSCSQTLNHNVMYWYQQKSSQAPKLLFHYYDKDFNNEADTPDNFQSRRPNTSFCFLDIRSPGLGDTAMYLCATSRDLFSPTYEQYFGPGTRLTVT.